One and the same sample provided the 27 T cell receptor beta chains below, sequenced in a study of regulatory T cells in long-lasting Graves disease (dated by TCRdb to 2020 to 2022). The library was built by means of multiplex PCR. The data were produced on an Illumina HiSeq 4000. iRepertoire HTBI primers and Arm-PCR amplification of CDR3 regions were used to construct TCR beta libraries. The raw public reads went through TCRdb reprocessing: fastp at Q25, MiXCR clone calling, in-frame beta chains kept. One record per CDR3 amino acid sequence lists the most common genes and DNA. The sample table lists roughly 380,000 distinct CDR3 sequences, about 16% of them with a count of one. The ten largest clonotypes hold about a fifth of the sample. Sample time point, as interpreted from the label and publication: newly diagnosed GD, antithyroid drugs for less than 3 months. RNA was extracted from PBMCs in TRIzol for both TCR sequencing and RNA sequencing.

The sequenced sample was peripheral blood mononuclear cells (PBMCs), obtained at new diagnosis, from a patient treated with antithyroid drugs. These receptors all stem from a female donor with Graves disease.

This clonotype has ten or more counts. The chain is built from TRBV28 and TRBJ2-3; unclear D gene. Per the germline V gene, CDR1 is MDHEN and CDR2 is SYDVKM. V was clipped by 2 bases and J by 8 bases, with 8 bases between them. This CDR3 is 12 amino acids long. CDR3 DNA sequence: TGTGCCAGCAGTTTAGTTGTGGGTACGCAGTATTTT. The encoded protein is CASSLVVGTQYF.

This clonotype appeared many times. The genes are TRBV3-1 and TRBJ2-7, with TRBD2 matching over 11 bases. Trimming took 4 bases from V and 6 from J; bases not matched to a gene: 5. CDR1 and CDR2 from the germline V gene are LGHDT and YNNKEL (reference sequence). The CDR3 is 14 residues long. Here the CDR3 DNA reads TGTGCCAGCAGCCGACTAGCGGGGTTCACCGAGCAGTACTTC. It yields the protein CASSRLAGFTEQYF.

The J gene is TRBJ2-1, the V gene TRBV12-3 or TRBV12-4; D call uncertain. V shed 3 bases and J shed 3 bases, with 12 bases lying between them. This CDR3 comprises 15 residues. DNA for the CDR3: TGTGCCAGCAGTTTGGGTCGTAGGCACTACAATGAGCAGTTCTTC. Translation gives CASSLGRRHYNEQFF.

This clonotype was found many times. The CDR3 reads CASSAGTKRKTEAFF. CDR3 sequence (DNA): TGTGCCAGCAGTGCCGGGACAAAAAGAAAGACTGAAGCTTTCTTT. The V and J genes are TRBV12-3 or TRBV12-4 and TRBJ1-1; possibly TRBD1 for D (6 bases). Between the trimmed V and J ends, which lost 5 bases and 5 bases, there was a span of 18 bases. The CDR3 is 15 residues long.

This clonotype was seen at least ten times. The gene calls are TRBV14 and TRBJ2-3, with D tentatively TRBD2 (7 bases). Trimming cost V 5 bases and J 2 bases, with 20 bases left between them. CDR3 length: 17 residues. Germline V gene sequence: CDR1 SGHDN, CDR2 FVKESK. Here the CDR3 reads CASSESAGAPNTDTQYF. CDR3 nucleotide sequence: TGTGCCAGCAGCGAGAGCGCGGGGGCCCCTAACACAGATACGCAGTATTTT.

This clonotype was found many times. The CDR3, as DNA: TGCGCCAGCAGCTTCTGGGTAGCGGTCGGAAAAAACAATGAGCAGTTCTTC. Translated, it gives CASSFWVAVGKNNEQFF. This rearrangement joins TRBV5-1 to TRBJ2-1; TRBD2 might be the D (6 bases). The CDR3 covers 17 residues. Germline CDR1 and CDR2: SGHRS and YFSETQ. V was shortened by 2 bases and J by 5 bases, with 20 bases between the two germline ends.

Many counts were recorded for this clonotype. The V and J genes are TRBV7-3 and TRBJ1-1, with D unclear. CDR1 and CDR2 (germline): SGHTA, FQGTGA. The CDR3 is 16 amino acids. V shed 5 bases and J shed 4 bases, with 20 bases lying between them. The CDR3 here is CASSPLLGIRGTEAFF. The CDR3, as DNA: TGTGCCAGCAGCCCCTTACTAGGGATCAGAGGCACTGAAGCTTTCTTT.

In this sample, this clonotype turned up many times. V gene TRBV7-3 combines with J gene TRBJ2-5; unclear D gene. The germline V gene has CDR1 SGHTA and CDR2 FQGTGA. The CDR3 runs to 11 residues. V was cut by 8 bases and J by 5 bases, with 9 bases left in between. The chain's CDR3 is CASGVGETQYF. CDR3 nucleotide sequence: TGTGCCAGCGGCGTCGGGGAGACCCAGTACTTC.

This clonotype has at least ten counts. The chain is built from TRBV3-1 and TRBJ2-5; tentative D call: TRBD1 (6 bases). The ends were cut back, 4 bases at V and 4 bases at J, with 16 bases in the middle. CDR1 is LGHDT and CDR2 is YNNKEL in the germline V gene (reference sequence). The CDR3 sequence is 15 residues long. In DNA form, the CDR3 reads TGTGCCAGCAGCCCCCAGCTTGGGGGCGGAGAGACCCAGTACTTC. Protein product: CASSPQLGGGETQYF.

This clonotype was counted many times. The chain joins TRBV11-3 to TRBJ2-7; D uncertain. The CDR3 consists of 14 residues. V was clipped by 5 bases and J by 2 bases, with 13 bases between them. Germline V lookup: CDR1 SGHNT, CDR2 YENEEA. DNA of the CDR3: TGTGCCAGCAGCCCTCCCGGGCCCCCCTACGAGCAGTACTTC. It codes for CASSPPGPPYEQYF.

The DNA for the CDR3 is TGTGCCAGCAGCTCTGGACAGGGGGCCCGGGCTCCCGAGACCCAGTACTTC. Encoded protein: CASSSGQGARAPETQYF. The V gene is TRBV11-2, the J gene TRBJ2-5, with 11 bases fitting TRBD1. The CDR3 is 17 amino acids. The trim removed 4 bases at V and 5 bases at J, leaving 12 bases unmatched. CDR1 and CDR2 (germline): SGHAT, FQNNGV.

This clonotype was counted many times. The V gene is TRBV3-1, the J gene TRBJ1-1, with TRBD1 as a possible D gene (6 bases). The CDR3 is made up of 16 amino acids. Germline V gives CDR1 LGHDT, CDR2 YNNKEL (reference sequence). Deletions cut 0 bases from V and 7 bases from J, with 18 bases between. CDR3 region: CASSQDRGVAAGEAFF. CDR3 nucleotides: TGTGCCAGCAGCCAAGATAGGGGGGTCGCCGCGGGTGAAGCTTTCTTT. Looking up the rest from reference TRBV3-1 and TRBJ1-1 gives the full variable domain: DTAVSQTPKYLVTQMGNDKSIKCEQNLGHDTMYWYKQDSKKFLKIMFSYNNKELIINETVPNRFSPKSPDKAHLNLHINSLELGDSAVYFCASSQDRGVAAGEAFFGQGTRLTVV.

This clonotype occurred many times. The rearrangement links TRBV11-3 to TRBJ2-1, with D possibly being TRBD2 (5 bases). Germline CDR1 SGHNT, CDR2 YENEEA. This CDR3 comprises 15 residues. Trimming took 2 bases from V and 2 from J, leaving 10 bases between them. Here the CDR3 DNA reads TGTGCCAGCAGCTTATCTGAGGGAGCCTACAATGAGCAGTTCTTC. Translation: CASSLSEGAYNEQFF.

This clonotype was counted at least ten times. J is TRBJ2-7 and V is TRBV6-1; perhaps TRBD2 as D (5 bases). The CDR3 contains 13 residues. From germline, CDR1 is MNHNS and CDR2 SASEGT. V was clipped by 1 base and J by 4 bases, with 8 bases between them. Here the CDR3 reads CASSEGRTYEQYF. The CDR3 DNA reads as TGTGCCAGCAGTGAAGGGCGGACTTACGAGCAGTACTTC.

This clonotype was seen a few times. The rearrangement links TRBV15 to TRBJ1-2; D unclear. This CDR3 is built from 16 residues. CDR1 and CDR2 from the germline V gene are LNHNV and YYDKDF (reference sequence). V gave up 0 bases and J gave up 2 bases, with 13 bases separating them. The CDR3 nucleotides read TGTGCCACCAGCAGAGATTCCGCCGCTTGGAACTATGGCTACACCTTC. Protein sequence: CATSRDSAAWNYGYTF.

In this sample, this clonotype turned up many times. The chain is built from TRBV5-1 and TRBJ2-5; no clear D. Germline V gene sequence: CDR1 SGHRS, CDR2 YFSETQ. V shed 0 bases and J shed 1 base, with 4 bases lying between them. The CDR3 totals 13 residues. The CDR3 sequence is CASSLEPQETQYF. As DNA, the CDR3 is TGCGCCAGCAGCTTGGAGCCCCAAGAGACCCAGTACTTC.

The CDR3 reads CASSPRPLTGVNEQFF. In nucleotides, the CDR3 is TGTGCCAGCAGCCCGCGACCATTGACAGGGGTTAATGAGCAGTTCTTC. This chain joins TRBV11-2 and TRBJ2-1; TRBD1 matches at 8 bases. The ends lost 5 bases at V and 7 bases at J; junction bases unmatched: 13. Germline V gives CDR1 SGHAT, CDR2 FQNNGV. The CDR3 sequence is 16 residues long.

In its sample, this clonotype was seen many times. CDR3 sequence: CASRGVNLAASTDTQYF. CDR3 DNA sequence: TGTGCCAGCCGGGGGGTAAATTTAGCGGCTAGCACAGATACGCAGTATTTT. The chain recombines TRBV28 with TRBJ2-3; 7 bases align to TRBD2. Trimming cost V 8 bases and J 0 bases; bases outside gene matches: 14. CDR1 MDHEN and CDR2 SYDVKM come from the germline V gene. CDR3 length: 17 residues.

This clonotype was detected ten times or more. The genes are TRBV27 and TRBJ1-1; 8 bases are shared with TRBD1. V trimming: 8 bases; J trimming: 4 bases; junction bases outside the gene matches: 12. This CDR3 comprises 15 residues. The germline gives CDR1 MNHEY, CDR2 SMNVEV (reference sequence). CDR3 DNA: TGTGCCAGCCGCCGGACAGGGCTTTTAGGCACTGAAGCTTTCTTT. It is translated as CASRRTGLLGTEAFF.

This clonotype was seen more than once but under ten times. The V and J genes are TRBV6-1 and TRBJ1-4, with 8 bases aligning to TRBD1. V was pared by 4 bases and J by 8 bases, with 18 bases of the junction left unmatched. The CDR3 is made up of 18 amino acids. Germline V gene data show CDR1 as MNHNS and CDR2 as SASEGT. CDR3 residues: CASSAGGTGGSAWEKLFF. The CDR3 nucleotides are TGTGCCAGCAGTGCGGGTGGGACAGGAGGGTCCGCTTGGGAAAAACTGTTTTTT.

This clonotype came up many times. The chain combines TRBV9 with TRBJ2-1; 7 bases align to TRBD2. J was trimmed by 4 bases and V by 0 bases; bases with no gene match: 7. CDR1 is SGDLS and CDR2 is YYNGEE in the germline V gene. CDR3 length: 16 amino acids. CDR3 sequence reads: CASSVVALAAYNEQFF. CDR3 DNA: TGTGCCAGCAGCGTAGTCGCGCTAGCGGCATACAATGAGCAGTTCTTC.

This clonotype was observed at least ten times. This chain connects TRBV4-1 to TRBJ1-5; D not certain. The CDR3 is 16 residues long. V was clipped by 1 base and J by 1 base, with 11 bases between them. Germline CDR1 MGHRA, CDR2 YSYEKL. CDR3 in amino acids: CASSQVGGNSNQPQHF. Here the CDR3 DNA reads TGCGCCAGCAGCCAAGTTGGAGGGAACAGCAATCAGCCCCAGCATTTT.

This clonotype was observed once. This chain joins TRBV5-1 and TRBJ2-7, with no clear D. This CDR3 spans 15 amino acids. Trimming left V 4 bases short and J 2 bases short, with 16 bases between. Germline V gene data show CDR1 as SGHRS and CDR2 as YFSETQ. CDR3 amino acids: CASSLATALTYEQYF. CDR3 in DNA: TGCGCCAGCAGCCTGGCGACTGCTCTAACCTACGAGCAGTACTTC.

This clonotype appeared many times. The rearrangement joins TRBV7-2 to TRBJ2-6; 8 bases match TRBD1. V lost 5 bases to trimming and J lost 1 base; unmatched junction nucleotides: 10. The CDR3 sequence is 18 residues long. Germline assignment: CDR1 SGHTA and CDR2 FQGNSA. The DNA of the CDR3 is TGTGCCAGCAGCACCCGTCCCAGGGGGCGGTCTGGGGCCAACGTCCTGACTTTC. Its protein product is CASSTRPRGRSGANVLTF.

A note on this clonotype: A much larger clone is a single base away; this may be a read error. This chain connects TRBV7-2 to TRBJ2-3, with a possible D match to TRBD1 (6 bases). V was clipped by 1 base and J by 6 bases, with 14 bases between them. The CDR3 covers 15 residues. Germline V gives CDR1 SGHTA, CDR2 FQGNSA. The CDR3 DNA sequence: TGTGCCAGCAGCTTAGAGGGCAGGGGCGGGGATACGCAGTATTTT. Its protein product is CASSLEGRGGDTQYF.

In this sample, this clonotype turned up many times. The chain joins TRBV11-2 to TRBJ2-7; 10 positions match TRBD2. From germline, CDR1 is SGHAT and CDR2 FQNNGV. The CDR3 sequence is 15 residues long. The J segment lost 2 bases and the V segment lost 6 bases, leaving 7 bases of the junction unmatched. CDR3 sequence reads: CASRNTGTSAYEQYF. CDR3 sequence (DNA): TGTGCCAGCAGAAACACCGGGACTAGCGCCTACGAGCAGTACTTC. The full variable domain, rest sourced from reference TRBV11-2 and TRBJ2-7, is EAGVAQSPRYKIIEKRQSVAFWCNPISGHATLYWYQQILGQGPKLLIQFQNNGVVDDSQLPKDRFSAERLKGVDSTLKIQPAKLEDSAVYLCASRNTGTSAYEQYFGPGTRLTVT.

This clonotype was counted at least ten times. V usage is TRBV11-3 and J usage is TRBJ2-2, with 10 positions matching TRBD1. This CDR3 has 14 amino acids. CDR1 is SGHNT, CDR2 YENEEA, per germline. Trimming took 5 bases from V and 6 from J; bases not matched to a gene: 3. The CDR3 sequence: CASSGQGVAGELFF. The CDR3 nucleotides are TGTGCCAGCAGCGGACAGGGGGTCGCCGGGGAGCTGTTTTTT.